This T cell receptor beta chain was captured in a study of cytomegalovirus exposure and HLA in healthy donors. Whole-study findings and limits: A later analysis revealed that TCR association rates differed between HLA loci, peaking at DRB1 and bottoming out at HLA-C. As a later analysis showed, several of the most significant clusters appeared to be linked to common viral pathogens. Serostatus for CMV was the only available immune exposure information. TCR sequences were mostly rare, though some public TCRs occurred in many donors.

PCR amplification relied on 60 Vbeta primers (plus 13 Jbeta primers). Assay used: immunoSEQ multiplex PCR; TCRdb lists only in-frame clones, some missing. Across more than 60,000 clones, the top ten clones capture about 15% of the sample. A remark on this clone: The antigen is undetermined.

The CDR3 is 14 residues long. Germline values: CDR1 SQVTM, CDR2 ANQGSEA. V lost 3 bases, J lost 4 bases, and 13 bases lay in between. J is TRBJ2-1 and V is TRBV29-1; weak D call: TRBD1 (6 bases). Sample: PBMCs. The sequence was obtained from a boy under 18 in good health and CMV-seronegative. Here the CDR3 DNA reads TGCAGCGTTGATGCAGGGGTCGCATACAATGAGCAGTTCTTC. Encoded protein: CSVDAGVAYNEQFF.